This TCR beta chain was captured in a study of prognosis after radiotherapy for stage I lung cancer (dated by TCRdb to the early 2020s). In the study overall: Between April 2018 and January 2019, some 18 stage I NSCLC patients were enrolled in Nanjing, China. The study took one blood sample before SBRT and one after SBRT from each of roughly 20 patients and sequenced all 40 or so samples. After SBRT, distant metastases developed in about 20% of the 19 patients at a median of approximately seven months, while the remaining 15 patients had no significant progression. Oligometastatic NSCLC after surgical resection of the primary tumor was present in 4 or 5 patients, while newly diagnosed primary stage I lung tumors were present in 11 to 15. All patients were considered medically inoperable, owing to comorbidities in more than ten and refusal of surgery in seven or eight. The cohort comprised 10 to 15 men and several women with a median age of roughly 75 years, ranging from about 50 to 85 years. Using image-guided IMRT or VMAT, SBRT was delivered in 3 to 5 fractions at a biologically effective dose of at least 100 Gy. Peripheral blood TCR beta repertoires were profiled in stage I NSCLC patients before and after stereotactic body radiotherapy, and the study then linked these repertoires to distant failure. Tumor histology was squamous cell carcinoma in about seven patients and adenocarcinoma in roughly 12. Concurrent therapy was not administered to any patient alongside SBRT. The study at large found these results: Post-SBRT Shannon entropy and its change from baseline were lower in patients who developed distant metastases; baseline Shannon entropy was not associated with metastases. Differences in TRBV and TRBJ usage frequencies by metastasis status were reportedly observed in two V genes at baseline and in roughly 9 V and two J genes after SBRT. None of the reported P values were adjusted for multiple comparisons. Limitations of the study included a small cohort and short follow-up, and the study findings need independent validation. No determination of tumor specificity was made for expanded TCR clones. A decrease in unique TCR clone counts was observed after SBRT (median 10,088 before versus some 6,900 after; Wilcoxon paired P=0.011).

Two rounds of multiplex PCR were used to amplify the TCR beta CDR3 region from genomic DNA. The first PCR round used primers specific to each TRBV and TRBJ gene, with sequences filed in Chinese patent CN105087789A. Universal primers were used in the second round of PCR. The Roche High Pure PCR Template Preparation Kit was used to extract genomic DNA from the frozen PBMCs. Libraries were sequenced paired-end with 151 bp reads on an Illumina HiSeq 3000. The paper's processing steps were these. CutAdapt was used to discard raw reads that did not contain the multiplex PCR primer sequences. Using PEAR, the high-quality paired reads were merged into contigs. By aligning each contig to reference sequences, MiXCR assigned the TRB V, D and J gene segments to that contig. To remove sequencing errors, CDR3 sequences were clustered according to base quality and sequence similarity. Shannon entropy normalized by the natural log of productive TCR sequence number was used as the measure of diversity. To get clonality, Shannon entropy was divided by the natural log of the number of unique clonotypes, and that result was subtracted from one. Using the Youden index from ROC curves, the researchers picked the repertoire-metric cut-offs for progression-free survival, and all analyses were carried out in R 3.5.3. Starting from the raw public reads, TCRdb applied fastp trimming at Q25, assembled clones with MiXCR and retained in-frame beta chains. Every distinct CDR3 protein forms one entry, paired with its most common genes and DNA. The V and J calls come from TCRdb's annotation, not from the publication. The sample table lists roughly 29,000 distinct CDR3 sequences, around 32% of them with a count of one. About 12% of the sample lies in the top ten.

All patients had node-negative disease on CT and PET/CT, and none had a history of other malignancies or had previously received chemotherapy or radiotherapy. At each of two time points, approximately 5.9 milliliters of peripheral venous blood were collected into EDTA tubes. Ficoll-Paque Plus density-gradient centrifugation was used to isolate PBMCs. Samples were stored at -80°C immediately after collection until analysis. From a lookup of the germline V gene (reference sequence), CDR1 and CDR2 are LNHDA and SQIVND. The CDR3 holds 14 amino acids from the cysteine to the phenylalanine. Only the CDR3 part of the read is kept: 42 bases, read in frame from the first base. Regarding this clonotype: Its antigen is not yet known. The junction shows a germline mismatch at one end, possibly a read error.

The sequence was obtained from a donor over 45 with non-small cell lung cancer. The receptor chain draws on TRBV19 and TRBJ2-7; 9 middle bases align to TRBD2. The specimen comprised PBMCs, sampled before or after stereotactic body radiation therapy (not recorded which). The sequence in DNA is TGTGTCAGTGGTGTAGCGGGAGACGCCTACGAGCAGTACTTC. It translates to CVSGVAGDAYEQYF.